This TCR beta chain was captured by sequencing in a study of blood T cells in healthy people across ages. Using a J-beta primer mix together with a sample-barcoded 5' primer, a second PCR was run for roughly 7 to 12 cycles. TCRdb reprocessed the 5' RACE reads with MiXCR, giving one entry per CDR3 protein. The repertoire holds some 1.6 million distinct CDR3 sequences, with roughly 30% as singletons. The V gene's germline CDR1 is MDHEN and CDR2 SYDVKM. CDR3 length: 14 amino acids. Losses at the gene ends were 2 bases for V and 8 bases for J; bases not matched to a gene: 8. This clonotype was observed a few times.

The clonotype was recovered from a woman aged 30 to 39 in good health. The specimen sequenced was blood. The chain carries TRBV28 and TRBJ1-2, with TRBD1 identical over 7 bases. CDR3 sequence reads: CASSLVRGGHGYTF. CDR3 nucleotide sequence: TGTGCCAGCAGTTTAGTCAGGGGGGGACACGGCTACACCTTC.